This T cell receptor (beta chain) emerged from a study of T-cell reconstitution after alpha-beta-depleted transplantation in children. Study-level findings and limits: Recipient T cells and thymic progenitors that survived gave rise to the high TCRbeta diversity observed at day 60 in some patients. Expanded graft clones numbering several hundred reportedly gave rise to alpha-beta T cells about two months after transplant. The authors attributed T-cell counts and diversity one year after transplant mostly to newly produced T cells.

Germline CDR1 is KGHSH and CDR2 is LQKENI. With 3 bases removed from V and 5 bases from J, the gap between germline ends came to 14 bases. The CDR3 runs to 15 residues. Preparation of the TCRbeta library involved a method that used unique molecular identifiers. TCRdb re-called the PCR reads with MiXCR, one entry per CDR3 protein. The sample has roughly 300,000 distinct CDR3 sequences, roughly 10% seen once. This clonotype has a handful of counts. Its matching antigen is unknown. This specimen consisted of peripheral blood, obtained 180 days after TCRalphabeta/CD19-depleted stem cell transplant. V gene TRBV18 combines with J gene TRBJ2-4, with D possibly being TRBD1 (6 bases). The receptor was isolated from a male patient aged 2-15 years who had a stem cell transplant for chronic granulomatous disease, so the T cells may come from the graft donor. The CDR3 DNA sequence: TGTGCCAGCTCACCTACCGGGACACCCCAAAACATTCAGTACTTC. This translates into CASSPTGTPQNIQYF.